A selection of T cell receptor beta chains follows, all from one sample in a study of cytomegalovirus exposure and HLA in healthy donors. Profiled with immunoSEQ multiplex PCR; TCRdb holds only in-frame clones, not every one. The repertoire includes 160,000 or so clones, 84% of them detected once, and around 0.98% sits in the top ten. What was sequenced was PBMCs. Receptors originate from a man aged 25 to 45 in good health and CMV-seronegative. Each CDR3 is given with its conserved first and last residue. A D gene is named only where the DNA matches it firmly. Some rows have no size entry. The others give once, few or many, or a class for an expanded clone.

TRBV5-1,-,-,TRBJ2-2,CASSLAIGTLNTGELFF,TGCGCCAGCAGCTTGGCTATTGGGACACTGAACACCGGGGAGCTGTTTTTT
TRBV13,-,-,TRBJ1-1,CASSLETGNTEAFF,TGTGCCAGCAGCTTAGAGACAGGGAACACTGAAGCTTTCTTT
TRBV5-1,TRBD1,-,TRBJ2-7,CASSTGQGGYEQYF,TGCGCCAGCAGCACGGGACAGGGGGGATACGAGCAGTACTTC
TRBV2,-,-,TRBJ2-1,CASSGAGLMNEQFF,TGTGCCAGCAGTGGGGCAGGGTTAATGAATGAGCAGTTCTTC
TRBV7-8,-,-,TRBJ2-7,CASSLDRGRVPSYEQYF,TGTGCCAGCAGCTTAGACCGGGGAAGAGTCCCCTCCTACGAGCAGTACTTC
TRBV25-1,-,-,TRBJ1-2,CASSPGQGLNWTLTF,TGTGCCAGCTCCCCCGGGCAGGGGCTAAATTGGACTCTCACCTTC
TRBV5-1,-,-,TRBJ2-6,CASTRGSGANVLTF,TGCGCCAGCACCCGAGGGTCGGGGGCCAACGTCCTGACTTTC
TRBV7-9,TRBD1,-,TRBJ2-6,CSSSLVGTGGAGANVLTF,TGTTCCAGCAGCTTAGTGGGGACAGGGGGCGCTGGGGCCAACGTCCTGACTTTC
TRBV7-9,-,once,TRBJ1-2,CASSKPPPDSWNYGYTF,TGTGCCAGCAGCAAACCGCCTCCGGACAGCTGGAACTATGGCTACACCTTC
TRBV14,TRBD1,-,TRBJ1-4,CASSQGPGGETNEKLFF,TGTGCCAGCAGCCAAGGGCCAGGGGGCGAAACTAATGAAAAACTGTTTTTT
TRBV5-6,TRBD2,-,TRBJ2-5,CASSSYLRTSGDVPFTQYF,TGTGCCAGCAGCTCCTATTTAAGGACTAGCGGGGACGTTCCGTTTACCCAGTACTTC
TRBV5-6,TRBD1,-,TRBJ2-7,CASSLEARGILSYEQYF,TGTGCCAGCAGCTTGGAGGCCAGGGGGATTCTTTCCTACGAGCAGTACTTC
TRBV19,-,-,TRBJ1-6,CASSARQDSPLHF,TGTGCCAGTAGTGCCCGACAGGACAGTCCCCTCCACTTT
TRBV18,-,-,TRBJ1-1,CASSLLYTEAFF,TGTGCCAGCTCACTCTTATACACTGAAGCTTTCTTT
TRBV7-9,-,-,TRBJ2-7,CASSLGSYEQYF,TGTGCCAGCAGCTTAGGCTCCTACGAGCAGTACTTC
TRBV5-6,TRBD2,-,TRBJ2-1,CASSLGTSGGAGGFNEQFF,TGTGCCAGCAGCCTAGGGACTAGCGGGGGGGCCGGCGGATTCAATGAGCAGTTCTTC
TRBV5-6,TRBD1,-,TRBJ1-1,CASSQTGSGGEAFF,TGTGCCAGCAGCCAGACAGGGTCGGGCGGTGAAGCTTTCTTT
TRBV5-4,TRBD2,-,TRBJ2-3,CASTREPPDTQYF,TGTGCCAGCACGCGGGAGCCCCCAGATACGCAGTATTTT
TRBV6-1,-,-,TRBJ1-3,CASSGSRLIRSGNTIYF,TGTGCCAGCAGTGGAAGCCGACTAATCCGTTCTGGAAACACCATATATTTT
TRBV28,-,few,TRBJ2-7,CASTLGIRGYEQYF,TGTGCCAGCACTTTGGGGATACGGGGATACGAGCAGTACTTC
TRBV11-3,TRBD1,once,TRBJ1-2,CASSLDRPDRAFNYGYTF,TGTGCCAGCAGCTTAGATAGGCCGGACAGGGCCTTTAACTATGGCTACACCTTC